This record concerns one T cell receptor (beta chain) sequence. The data are from a study of cytomegalovirus exposure and HLA in healthy donors. The primer mix had 60 Vbeta and 13 Jbeta primers. Repertoires were generated with immunoSEQ multiplex PCR, while TCRdb's copy carries only in-frame clones and drops some. This repertoire shows a few hundred thousand clones, 83% found once; its top ten account for 1.4%. The CDR3 is made up of 16 amino acids. CDR1 MNHEY and CDR2 SVGAGI come from the germline V gene. Trimming took 2 bases from V and 0 from J; bases not matched to a gene: 2. The sample consisted of PBMCs. This receptor was taken from a girl aged 5-17 years in good health and CMV-seronegative. This chain connects TRBV6-5 to TRBJ2-3; TRBD1 agrees at 10 bases. The CDR3 region has the DNA TGTGCCAGCAGTTACCTGGGACAGGGGAGCACAGATACGCAGTATTTT. As protein: CASSYLGQGSTDTQYF.